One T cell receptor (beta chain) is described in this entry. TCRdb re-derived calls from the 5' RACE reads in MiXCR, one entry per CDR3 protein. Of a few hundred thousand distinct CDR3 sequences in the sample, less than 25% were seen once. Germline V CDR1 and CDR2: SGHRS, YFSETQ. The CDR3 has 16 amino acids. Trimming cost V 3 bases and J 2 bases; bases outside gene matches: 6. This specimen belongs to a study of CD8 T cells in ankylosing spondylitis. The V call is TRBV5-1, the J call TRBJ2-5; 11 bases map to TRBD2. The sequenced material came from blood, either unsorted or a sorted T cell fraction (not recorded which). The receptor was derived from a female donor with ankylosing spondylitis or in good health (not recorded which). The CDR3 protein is CASSSGLAGYQETQYF. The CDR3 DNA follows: TGCGCCAGCAGCTCCGGACTAGCGGGCTATCAAGAGACCCAGTACTTC. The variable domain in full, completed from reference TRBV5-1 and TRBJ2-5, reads KAGVTQTPRYLIKTRGQQVTLSCSPISGHRSVSWYQQTPGQGLQFLFEYFSETQRNKGNFPGRFSGRQFSNSRSEMNVSTLELGDSALYLCASSSGLAGYQETQYFGPGTRLLVL.